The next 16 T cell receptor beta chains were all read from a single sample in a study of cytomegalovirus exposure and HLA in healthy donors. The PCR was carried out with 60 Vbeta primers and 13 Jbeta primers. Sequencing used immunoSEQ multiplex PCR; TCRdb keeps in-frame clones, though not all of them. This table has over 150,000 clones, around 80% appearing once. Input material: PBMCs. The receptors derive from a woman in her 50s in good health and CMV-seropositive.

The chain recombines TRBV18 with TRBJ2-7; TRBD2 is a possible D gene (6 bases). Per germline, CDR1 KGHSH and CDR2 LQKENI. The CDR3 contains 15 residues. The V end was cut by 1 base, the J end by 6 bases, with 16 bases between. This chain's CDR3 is CASSPLAGRPGEQYF. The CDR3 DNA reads TGTGCCAGCTCACCACTGGCAGGGAGGCCCGGCGAGCAGTACTTC.

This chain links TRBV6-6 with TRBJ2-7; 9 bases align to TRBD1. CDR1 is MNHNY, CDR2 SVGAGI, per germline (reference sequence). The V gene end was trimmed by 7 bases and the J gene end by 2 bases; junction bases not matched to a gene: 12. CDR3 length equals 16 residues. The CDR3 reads CASTRRRDRVAYEQYF. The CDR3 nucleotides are TGTGCCAGCACGAGACGCCGGGACAGGGTTGCCTACGAGCAGTACTTC.

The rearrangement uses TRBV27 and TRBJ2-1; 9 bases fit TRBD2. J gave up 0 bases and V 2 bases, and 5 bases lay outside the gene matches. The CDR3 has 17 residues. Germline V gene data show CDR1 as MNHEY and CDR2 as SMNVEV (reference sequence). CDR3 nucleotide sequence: TGTGCCAGCAGTTTAATAGCGGGGGACCTCTCCTACAATGAGCAGTTCTTC. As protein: CASSLIAGDLSYNEQFF.

The CDR3 is CASRRLAGGRGGNEQFF. The CDR3 DNA reads as TGTGCCAGCAGGCGACTAGCGGGGGGACGAGGGGGGAATGAGCAGTTCTTC. The V and J genes are TRBV28 and TRBJ2-1; 13 nucleotides agree with TRBD2. The CDR3 runs 17 residues. Germline-derived CDR1 and CDR2 are MDHEN and SYDVKM. Losses at the gene ends were 6 bases for V and 7 bases for J; bases not matched to a gene: 12.

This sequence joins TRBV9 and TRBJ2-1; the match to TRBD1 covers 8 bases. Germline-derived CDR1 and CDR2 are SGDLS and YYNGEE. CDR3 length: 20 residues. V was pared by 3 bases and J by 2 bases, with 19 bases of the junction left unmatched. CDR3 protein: CASSAPRGPGLGRPYNEQFF. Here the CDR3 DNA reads TGTGCCAGCAGCGCCCCCAGGGGGCCAGGGTTGGGGAGGCCCTACAATGAGCAGTTCTTC.

In DNA, the CDR3 is TGTGCCATCAGTGAGTACCCGCAGGAGAGCATAGGACAGAACACTGAAGCTTTCTTT. Its protein product is CAISEYPQESIGQNTEAFF. The chain recombines TRBV10-3 with TRBJ1-1; TRBD1 is a possible D gene (5 bases). This CDR3 spans 19 amino acids. Looked up from germline, CDR1 is ENHRY and CDR2 is SYGVKD. V was shortened by 1 base and J by 1 base, with 22 bases between the two germline ends.

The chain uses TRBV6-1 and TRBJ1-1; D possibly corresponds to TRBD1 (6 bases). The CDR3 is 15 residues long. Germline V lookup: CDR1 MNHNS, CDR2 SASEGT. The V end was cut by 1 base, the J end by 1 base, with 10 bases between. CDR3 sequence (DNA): TGTGCCAGCAGTGAAGGGAGGGGGGGGAACACTGAAGCTTTCTTT. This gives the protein CASSEGRGGNTEAFF.

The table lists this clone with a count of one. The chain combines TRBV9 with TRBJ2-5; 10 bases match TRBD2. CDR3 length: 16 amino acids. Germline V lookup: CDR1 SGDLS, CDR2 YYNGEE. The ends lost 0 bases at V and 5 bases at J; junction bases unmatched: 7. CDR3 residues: CASSVDSGGLRETQYF. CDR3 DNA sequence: TGTGCCAGCAGCGTAGATAGCGGGGGGCTAAGGGAGACCCAGTACTTC.

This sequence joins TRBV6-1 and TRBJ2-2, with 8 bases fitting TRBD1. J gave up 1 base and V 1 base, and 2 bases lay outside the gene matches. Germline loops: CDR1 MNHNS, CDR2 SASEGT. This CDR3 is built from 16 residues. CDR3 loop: CASSEVGTGNTGELFF. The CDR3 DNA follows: TGTGCCAGCAGTGAAGTCGGGACAGGGAACACCGGGGAGCTGTTTTTT.

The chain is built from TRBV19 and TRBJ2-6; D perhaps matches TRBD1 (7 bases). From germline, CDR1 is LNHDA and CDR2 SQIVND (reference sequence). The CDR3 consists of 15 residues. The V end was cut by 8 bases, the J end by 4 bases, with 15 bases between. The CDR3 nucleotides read TGTGCCAGTGTAGGCAGGGGGGCCGGGGCCAACGTCCTGACTTTC. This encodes CASVGRGAGANVLTF.

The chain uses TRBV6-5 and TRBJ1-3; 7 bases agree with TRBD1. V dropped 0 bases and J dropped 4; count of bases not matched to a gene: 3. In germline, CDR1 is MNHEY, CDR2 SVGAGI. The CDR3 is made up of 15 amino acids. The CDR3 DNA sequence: TGTGCCAGCAGTTACTCCCGGACAGGCGGAAACACCATATATTTT. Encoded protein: CASSYSRTGGNTIYF.

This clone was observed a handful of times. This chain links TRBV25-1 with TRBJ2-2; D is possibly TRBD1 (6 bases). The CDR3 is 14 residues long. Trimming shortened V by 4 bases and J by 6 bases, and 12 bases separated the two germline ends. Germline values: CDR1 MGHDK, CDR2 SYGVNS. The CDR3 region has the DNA TGTGCCAGCAGTGGGCAGGGGCTAGCCGGGGAGCTGTTTTTT. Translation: CASSGQGLAGELFF.

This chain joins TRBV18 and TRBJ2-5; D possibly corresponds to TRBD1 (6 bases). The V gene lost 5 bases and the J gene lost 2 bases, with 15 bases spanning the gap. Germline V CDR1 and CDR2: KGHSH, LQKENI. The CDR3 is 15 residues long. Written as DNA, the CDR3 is TGTGCCAGCTCAGGTACTACAGGGCTTCAAGAGACCCAGTACTTC. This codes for CASSGTTGLQETQYF.

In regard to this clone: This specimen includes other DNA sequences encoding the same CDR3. CDR3 sequence: CASSLTGYEQYF. CDR3 nucleotide sequence: TGTGCCAGCAGTCTAACAGGCTACGAGCAGTACTTC. The chain is built from TRBV28 and TRBJ2-7, with D maybe TRBD1 (5 bases). CDR1 MDHEN and CDR2 SYDVKM come from the germline V gene. V gave up 5 bases and J gave up 3 bases, with 8 bases separating them. The CDR3 contains 12 residues.

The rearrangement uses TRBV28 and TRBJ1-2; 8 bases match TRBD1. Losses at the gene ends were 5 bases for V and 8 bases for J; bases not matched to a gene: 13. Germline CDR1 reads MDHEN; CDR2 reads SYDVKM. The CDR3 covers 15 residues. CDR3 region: CASSLGQGAVRGYTF. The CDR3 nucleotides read TGTGCCAGCAGTCTTGGCCAGGGGGCGGTCCGCGGCTACACCTTC.

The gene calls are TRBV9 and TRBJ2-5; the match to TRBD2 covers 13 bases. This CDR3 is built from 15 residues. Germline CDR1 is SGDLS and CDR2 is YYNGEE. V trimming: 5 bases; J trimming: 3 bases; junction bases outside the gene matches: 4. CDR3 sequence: CASRPGLAGEETQYF. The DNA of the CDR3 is TGTGCCAGCAGGCCCGGACTAGCGGGAGAAGAGACCCAGTACTTC.